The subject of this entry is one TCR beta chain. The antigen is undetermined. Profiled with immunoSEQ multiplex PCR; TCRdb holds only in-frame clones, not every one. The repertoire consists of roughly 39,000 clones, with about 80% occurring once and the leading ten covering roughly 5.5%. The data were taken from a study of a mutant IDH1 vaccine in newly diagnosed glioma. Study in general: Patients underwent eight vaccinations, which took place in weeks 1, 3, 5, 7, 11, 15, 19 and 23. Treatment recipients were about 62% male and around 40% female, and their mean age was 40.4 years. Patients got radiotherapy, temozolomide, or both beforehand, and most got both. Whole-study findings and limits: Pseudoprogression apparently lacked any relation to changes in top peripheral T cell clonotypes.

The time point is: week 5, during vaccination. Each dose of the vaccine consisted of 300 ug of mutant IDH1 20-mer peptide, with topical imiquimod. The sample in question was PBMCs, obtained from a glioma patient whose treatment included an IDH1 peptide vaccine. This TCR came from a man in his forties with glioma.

The CDR3 sequence: CASSPGGKRRGHTIYF. The CDR3 nucleotides read TGTGCCAGCAGCCCGGGAGGGAAAAGGAGAGGGCACACCATATATTTT. The chain couples TRBV14 to TRBJ1-3; no firm D call. The CDR3 extends over 16 amino acids. Trimming shortened V by 4 bases and J by 8 bases, and 21 bases separated the two germline ends. Germline CDR1 reads SGHDN; CDR2 reads FVKESK.